What follows describes a single T cell receptor beta chain. Its antigen is undetermined. This specimen comes from a study of early stage breast cancer tumors. Study background: Samples were sequenced at about 10-fold average coverage. Study observations and caveats: Tumors had about 2.5-fold higher T cell density and higher clonality than adjacent normal breast tissue.

The protocol was immunoSEQ multiplex PCR, while the TCRdb copy is restricted to in-frame clones and leaves out a portion. The table records about 28,000 clones, 75% to 85% of them present only once. This clonotype was sampled from a person in their sixties or seventies with breast cancer. The source material was blood.

The CDR3 protein is CASSGIAGGRETQYF. The DNA of the CDR3 is TGTGCCAGCAGCGGCATAGCGGGAGGGCGGGAGACCCAGTACTTC. J is TRBJ2-5 and V is TRBV9, with 11 bases that match TRBD2. V lost 3 bases and J lost 5; bases outside the gene matches: 6. The V gene's germline CDR1 is SGDLS and CDR2 YYNGEE. The CDR3 runs to 15 residues.